This T cell receptor (beta chain) was documented in a study of cytomegalovirus exposure and HLA in healthy donors. Study-wide results and limits: It has been reported that TCR beta sequences accurately predicted the HLA-A and HLA-B alleles of most subjects. Trimming of TCR beta V- and J-genes showed a link, identified in a later analysis, to a missense DCLRE1C variant.

Comments on this clone: Its antigen is still unknown.

Every donor was a healthy person donating bone marrow. PCR employed 60 Vbeta and 13 Jbeta primers. TCRdb keeps only in-frame clones here, not all; method: immunoSEQ multiplex PCR. The data contain about 280,000 clones, approximately 90% of them singletons. Material for sequencing was PBMCs. The TCR was taken from a woman in her late teens or twenties in good health and CMV-seronegative.

CDR3 sequence reads: CASSTRQGASYEQYF. The CDR3, as DNA: TGTGCCAGCAGCACCCGACAGGGGGCTTCCTACGAGCAGTACTTC. The V gene is TRBV9, the J gene TRBJ2-7, with 10 bases identical to TRBD1. This CDR3 is 15 amino acids long. The germline V gene has CDR1 SGDLS and CDR2 YYNGEE. Germline trimming cut 4 bases from V and 1 base from J; bases unmatched to any gene: 5.